This TCR beta chain was documented in a study of blood T cell repertoires in COVID-19 (dated by TCRdb to the early 2020s). Regarding the study in general: The collaborator samples originated in the United States, Italy and Spain and spanned the acute and convalescent phases of COVID-19. The prospective study material was composed of cDNA or gDNA derived from T cells, B-cell-depleted T cells, or PBMCs. The repertoires were released in a freely available public database intended as a resource for research on the immune response to SARS-CoV-2. Nearly every sample came with metadata listing a de-identified subject ID, COVID-19 status, age in years and sex. The samples were drawn from two sources: the first 160 participants of the ongoing ImmuneRACE study, and 950 to 1,500 subjects contributed by 6 global collaborators. Subjects who had been exposed to COVID-19, were actively infected with it, or had recovered from it provided the deeply sampled blood TCRbeta repertoires that made up the dataset. Where available, HLA class I and class II types were obtained from metadata supplied by the sample provider rather than from assay-based typing. Overall study results and their limits: The amount of clinical and demographic metadata varied by source and participant and was provided uncurated.

Enrolling through a virtual design, the prospective study's participants ranged in age from roughly 18 to 100 years and lived across roughly 23 United States geographic areas. In the prospective study, participants were assigned to cohorts based on the clinical history participants reported in a screening survey and a study questionnaire. Recovered participants in ImmuneRACE Cohort 3 were defined as having two consecutive negative NP/OP PCR tests, clearance from a healthcare professional, or resolution of symptoms. Each participant in the prospective study had whole blood, serum and a nasopharyngeal or oropharyngeal swab collected by mobile phlebotomists. Prospective study participants could optionally give additional blood draws and questionnaires over a roughly two-month period. Before DNA extraction, prospective study blood samples were shipped either frozen or at room temperature. The junction shows trimming of 0 bases on V and 7 bases on J, and the gene matches do not reach 11 bases of it. The CDR3 numbers 17 residues from cysteine through phenylalanine. The read is trimmed to its CDR3 DNA, 51 bases read in frame from base 1. The germline V gene specifies SGHDT as CDR1 and YYEEEE as CDR2.

TCRbeta CDR3 regions were amplified from genomic DNA using the immunoSEQ Assay, a bias-controlled multiplex PCR. On the study's bioinformatics: Nucleated cell counts per sample were estimated from amplification of reference gene primers within the assay. To quantify the absolute abundance of each unique TCRbeta CDR3 rearrangement, sequence reads were collapsed and filtered. For each sample, productive Simpson clonality was calculated as the square root of Simpson's diversity index across productive rearrangements. This is the immuneACCESS table as TCRdb keeps it, with only in-frame sequences that have V and J called. A part of the clones is gone; compared with another copy, unresolved V genes explain less than half, and the rest is unexplained. The V and J calls and clone size come from that table; D and trimming were worked out from the DNA. For this sample the table gives about 190,000 clones, of which around 86% were detected only once. The ten largest make up around 8.6% of the sample.

A word on this clone: This clone's antigen is unknown. The input lacks base qualities; no much larger clone sits a single base away.

Input material: PBMCs or T cells enriched from blood (not recorded which). This TCR was recovered from a woman aged 25-40 years who had recovered from COVID-19. The V and J genes are TRBV5-6 and TRBJ2-1; 9 bases in between match TRBD1. The CDR3 loop reads CASSLDYGQGYMNEQFF. The nucleotide sequence is given as TGTGCCAGCAGCTTGGACTACGGACAGGGGTATATGAATGAGCAGTTCTTC.